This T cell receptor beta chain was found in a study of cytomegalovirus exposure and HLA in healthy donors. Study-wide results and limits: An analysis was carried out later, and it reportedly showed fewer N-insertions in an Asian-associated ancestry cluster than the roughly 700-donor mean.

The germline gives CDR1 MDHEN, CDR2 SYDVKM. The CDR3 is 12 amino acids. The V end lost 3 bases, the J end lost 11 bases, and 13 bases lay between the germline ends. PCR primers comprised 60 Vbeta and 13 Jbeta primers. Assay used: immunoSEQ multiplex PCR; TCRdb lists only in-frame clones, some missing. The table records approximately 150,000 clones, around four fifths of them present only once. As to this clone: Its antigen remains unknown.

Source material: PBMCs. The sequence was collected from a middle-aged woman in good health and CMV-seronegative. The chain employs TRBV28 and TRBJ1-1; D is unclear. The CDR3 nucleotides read TGTGCCAGCAGTTTGGTGCTTCCGGGGGCTTTCTTT. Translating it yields CASSLVLPGAFF.